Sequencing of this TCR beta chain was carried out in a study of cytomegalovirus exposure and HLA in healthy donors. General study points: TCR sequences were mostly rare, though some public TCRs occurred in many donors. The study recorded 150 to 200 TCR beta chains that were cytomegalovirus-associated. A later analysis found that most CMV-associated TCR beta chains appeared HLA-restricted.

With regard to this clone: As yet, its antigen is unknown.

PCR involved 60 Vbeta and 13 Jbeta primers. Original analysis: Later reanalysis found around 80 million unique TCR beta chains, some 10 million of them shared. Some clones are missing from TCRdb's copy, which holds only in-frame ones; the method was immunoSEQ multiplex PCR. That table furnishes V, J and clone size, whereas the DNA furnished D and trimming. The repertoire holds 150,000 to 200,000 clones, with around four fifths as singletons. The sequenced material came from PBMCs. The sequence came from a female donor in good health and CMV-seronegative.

CDR3 DNA sequence: TGCGCCAGCAGCCAAGATCGGGGGGACAATGAGCAGTTCTTC. Translation gives CASSQDRGDNEQFF. The chain employs TRBV4-1 and TRBJ2-1; TRBD2 aligns across 7 bases. Per germline, CDR1 MGHRA and CDR2 YSYEKL. The trim removed 0 bases at V and 5 bases at J, leaving 1 base unmatched. CDR3 length: 14 residues.